This T cell receptor (beta chain) stems from a study of radiotherapy plus CTLA-4 blockade in lung cancer (dated by TCRdb to the late 2010s). Study-level background: Among the enrolled patients, roughly 19% had an objective response, and 31% reached disease control.

V and J lose 0 bases and 3 bases, and a span of 8 bases separates them. The CDR3 covers 14 residues, taking in both the cysteine and the phenylalanine. The read is trimmed to its CDR3 DNA, 42 bases read in frame from base 1. CDR1 and CDR2 are drawn from the germline V gene: SNHLY, FYNNEI. The study tested focal radiation therapy combined with CTLA-4 blockade (ipilimumab) in patients with chemo-refractory metastatic non-small-cell lung cancer. Notes on this clone: Its antigen remains unidentified. Nothing much larger sits one base from this clone, and base qualities are not available.

The research as a whole found: TCR clones derived from tumors expanded in peripheral blood after treatment with radiotherapy and ipilimumab. Increased serum interferon-beta after radiation, together with early dynamic changes in blood T cell clones, were reported to be the strongest predictors of response.

Libraries were constructed by the immunoSEQ multiplex PCR assay. TCRdb carries this immuneACCESS record with in-frame sequences only. Its versions omit some clonotypes, under half of them owing to an unresolved V gene in the studies checked, with the rest unexplained. The sample has about 32,000 clones on record, 70% of them singletons. 4% of the sample is taken by the ten largest. The clonotype was recovered from a human donor with non-small cell lung cancer who had stable disease on radiotherapy plus ipilimumab. Sequenced material: peripheral blood, taken from a patient treated with radiotherapy plus ipilimumab. Here the chain combines TRBV2 and TRBJ1-2; the D gene cannot be resolved reliably. The CDR3 region: CASSEAPRYYGYTF. The nucleotide sequence is given as TGTGCCAGCAGTGAAGCCCCGAGATACTATGGCTACACCTTC.